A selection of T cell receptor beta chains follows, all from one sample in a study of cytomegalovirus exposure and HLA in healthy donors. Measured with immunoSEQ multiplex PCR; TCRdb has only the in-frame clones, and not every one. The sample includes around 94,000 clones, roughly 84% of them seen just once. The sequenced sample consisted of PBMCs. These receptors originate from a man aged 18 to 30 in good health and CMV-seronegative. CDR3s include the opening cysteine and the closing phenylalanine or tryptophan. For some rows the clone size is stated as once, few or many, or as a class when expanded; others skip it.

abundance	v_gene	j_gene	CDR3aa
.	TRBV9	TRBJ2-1	CASSEGLTSGNSDEQFF
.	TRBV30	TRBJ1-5	CAWSPAGGPSNQPQHF
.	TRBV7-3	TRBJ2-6	CASSFLMTGTGANVLTF
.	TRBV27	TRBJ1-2	CATRGQPDYGYTF
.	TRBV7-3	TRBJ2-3	CASSPPPVAGGYTQYF
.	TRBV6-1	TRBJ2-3	CASSVNQGSGTGSTDTQYF
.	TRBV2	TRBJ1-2	CASSGAYGYTF
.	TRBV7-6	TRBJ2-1	CASSSRTINNEQFF
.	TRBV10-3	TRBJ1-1	CAISESESEAFF
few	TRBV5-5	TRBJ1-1	CASSLGSDTEAFF
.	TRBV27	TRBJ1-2	CASSLSTGVGYGYTF
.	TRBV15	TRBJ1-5	CATSPGGGFKGNQPQHF
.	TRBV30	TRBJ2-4	CAWSVTRTELAKNIQYF
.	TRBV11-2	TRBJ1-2	CASSPSPGVRTF
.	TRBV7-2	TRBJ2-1	CASSPTWRNEQFF
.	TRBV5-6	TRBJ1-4	CASSAGWVSGEKLFF
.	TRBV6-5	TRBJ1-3	CASSPFSGNTIYF
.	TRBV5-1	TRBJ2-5	CASSLAGAGVETQYF
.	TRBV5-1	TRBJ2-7	CASSLGVERLAATYEQYF
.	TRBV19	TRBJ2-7	CASSRGTAPGNEQYF
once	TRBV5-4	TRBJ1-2	CASRGGQFMDGYTF
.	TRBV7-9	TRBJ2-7	CASSDDRDEQYF
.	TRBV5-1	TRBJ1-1	CASSSQGAQGTEAFF
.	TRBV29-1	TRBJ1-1	CSVQGPRNTEAFF
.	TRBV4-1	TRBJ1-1	CASSQNEGVAEAFF
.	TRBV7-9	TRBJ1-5	CASSSSSAGQPQHF
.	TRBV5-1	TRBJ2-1	CASSPGTSIHEQFF